The TCR beta chain under discussion was sequenced for a study of molecular identifiers for immune sequencing clone quantification. Naive CD8 library inputs spanned about 18,000 to 1,100,000 sorted cells and 10%, 30% or 50% RNA. Naive CD8 T cells, phenotype CD8+CD4-CCR7+CD45RA+, were sorted. This CDR3 comprises 17 residues. Germline CDR1 SGHKS, CDR2 YYEKEE (reference sequence). V gave up 1 base and J gave up 0 bases, with 11 bases separating them. Regarding this clonotype: What it binds is not known.

Using its own MiXCR run on the PCR reads, TCRdb lists one record per CDR3 protein. In the table there are approximately 550,000 distinct CDR3 sequences, about a fifth of which are singletons. Study-wide findings and caveats: The share of molecules held by clones above 20 RNA copies was over 98% in effector cells and under 1% in naive cells. Spiked Jurkat TCR RNA from one cell was reportedly detectable among about 1 million naive cells.

The J gene is TRBJ2-6, the V gene TRBV5-5; D is possibly TRBD1 (6 bases). Sequencing input: naive CD8+ T cells from blood, with Jurkat cell RNA spiked in. Stated subset: FACS-sorted CD8+CD4-CCR7+CD45RA+ naive T cells. The clonotype comes from a human donor in good health. Some libraries in this study had Jurkat cell RNA spiked in. The CDR3 DNA follows: TGTGCCAGCAGCTTGTTGTACAGGGACTCTGGGGCCAACGTCCTGACTTTC. It yields the protein CASSLLYRDSGANVLTF.